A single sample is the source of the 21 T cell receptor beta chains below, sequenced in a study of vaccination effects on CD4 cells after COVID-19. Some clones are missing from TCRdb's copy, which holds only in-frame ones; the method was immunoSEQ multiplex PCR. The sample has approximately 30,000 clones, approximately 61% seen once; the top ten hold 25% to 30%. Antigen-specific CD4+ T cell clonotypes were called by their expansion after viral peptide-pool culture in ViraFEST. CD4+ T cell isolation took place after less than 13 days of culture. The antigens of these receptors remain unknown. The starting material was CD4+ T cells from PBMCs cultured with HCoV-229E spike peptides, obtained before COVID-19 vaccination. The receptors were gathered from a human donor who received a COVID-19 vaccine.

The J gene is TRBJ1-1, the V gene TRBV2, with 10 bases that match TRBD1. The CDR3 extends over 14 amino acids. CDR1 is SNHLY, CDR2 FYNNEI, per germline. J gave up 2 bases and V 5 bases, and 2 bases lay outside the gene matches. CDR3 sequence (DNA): TGTGCCAGCAGTTGGGACAGGGGTAACACTGAAGCTTTCTTT. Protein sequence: CASSWDRGNTEAFF.

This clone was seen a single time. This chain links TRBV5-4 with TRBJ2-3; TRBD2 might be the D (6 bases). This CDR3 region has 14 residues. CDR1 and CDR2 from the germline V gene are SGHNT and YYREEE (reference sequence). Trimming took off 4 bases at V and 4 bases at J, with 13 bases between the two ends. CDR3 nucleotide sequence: TGTGCCAGCAGCCCGGGGCGGGGCCCAGATACGCAGTATTTT. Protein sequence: CASSPGRGPDTQYF.

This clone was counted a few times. The CDR3 sequence is CATAWGSSTDTQYF. For the CDR3, the DNA is TGCGCCACCGCCTGGGGTTCAAGCACAGATACGCAGTATTTT. The chain uses TRBV5-1 and TRBJ2-3; D is uncertain. V lost 9 bases and J 0 bases, leaving 14 bases between the germline ends. The CDR3 length is 14 residues. Germline V gene lookup returns CDR1 SGHRS and CDR2 YFSETQ.

This CDR3 reads CASSEWGASGLSYNEQFF. The CDR3, as DNA: TGTGCCAGCAGTGAATGGGGGGCTAGCGGGCTCTCCTACAATGAGCAGTTCTTC. The V gene is TRBV25-1, the J gene TRBJ2-1; 8 nucleotides line up with TRBD2. V lost 1 base to trimming and J lost 0 bases; unmatched junction nucleotides: 8. CDR3 length: 18 residues. The germline V gene encodes CDR1 MGHDK and CDR2 SYGVNS.

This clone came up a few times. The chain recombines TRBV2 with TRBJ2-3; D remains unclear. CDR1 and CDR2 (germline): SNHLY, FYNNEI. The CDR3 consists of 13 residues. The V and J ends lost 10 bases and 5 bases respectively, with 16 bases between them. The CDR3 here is CATILWEEDTQYF. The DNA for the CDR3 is TGTGCCACCATACTTTGGGAAGAAGATACGCAGTATTTT.

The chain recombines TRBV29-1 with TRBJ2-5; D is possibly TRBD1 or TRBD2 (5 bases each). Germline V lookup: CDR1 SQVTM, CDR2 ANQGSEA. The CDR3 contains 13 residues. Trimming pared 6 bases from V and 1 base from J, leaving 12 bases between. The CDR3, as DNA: TGCAGCGTGAGGGGCCGGCTCCAAGAGACCCAGTACTTC. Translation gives CSVRGRLQETQYF.

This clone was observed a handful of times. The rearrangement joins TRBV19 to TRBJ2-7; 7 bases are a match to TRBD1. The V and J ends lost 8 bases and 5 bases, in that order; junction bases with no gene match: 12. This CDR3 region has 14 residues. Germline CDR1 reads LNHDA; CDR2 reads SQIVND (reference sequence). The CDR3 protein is CASARRTGWNEQYF. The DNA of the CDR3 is TGTGCCAGTGCCCGACGGACAGGTTGGAACGAGCAGTACTTC. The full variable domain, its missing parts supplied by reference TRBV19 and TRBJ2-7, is DGGITQSPKYLFRKEGQNVTLSCEQNLNHDAMYWYRQDPGQGLRLIYYSQIVNDFQKGDIAEGYSVSREKKESFPLTVTSAQKNPTAFYLCASARRTGWNEQYFGPGTRLTVT.

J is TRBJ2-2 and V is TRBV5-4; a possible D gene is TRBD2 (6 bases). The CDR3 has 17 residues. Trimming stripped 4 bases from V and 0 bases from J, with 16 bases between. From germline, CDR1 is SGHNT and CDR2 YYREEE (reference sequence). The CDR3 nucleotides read TGTGCCAGCAGCGCCGGAGGTCCGGGGGCGAACACCGGGGAGCTGTTTTTT. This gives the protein CASSAGGPGANTGELFF.

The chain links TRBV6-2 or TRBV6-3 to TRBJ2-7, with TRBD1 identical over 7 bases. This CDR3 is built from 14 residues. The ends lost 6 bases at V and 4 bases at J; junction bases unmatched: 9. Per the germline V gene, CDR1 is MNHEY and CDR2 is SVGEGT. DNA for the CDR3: TGTGCCAGCAGCCGCGGAAGGGGGCGATACGAGCAGTACTTC. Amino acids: CASSRGRGRYEQYF.

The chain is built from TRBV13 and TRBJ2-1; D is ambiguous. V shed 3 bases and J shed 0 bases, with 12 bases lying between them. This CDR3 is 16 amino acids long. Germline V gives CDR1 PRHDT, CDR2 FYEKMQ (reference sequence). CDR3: CASSLVWNSSYNEQFF. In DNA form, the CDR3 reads TGTGCCAGCAGCTTGGTTTGGAATAGCTCCTACAATGAGCAGTTCTTC.

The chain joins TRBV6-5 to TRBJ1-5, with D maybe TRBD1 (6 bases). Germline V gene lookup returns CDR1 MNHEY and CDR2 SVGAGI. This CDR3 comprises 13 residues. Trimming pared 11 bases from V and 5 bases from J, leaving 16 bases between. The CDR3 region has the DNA TGTGCCGGAAACAGGGAGGTGGATCAGCCCCAGCATTTT. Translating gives CAGNREVDQPQHF.

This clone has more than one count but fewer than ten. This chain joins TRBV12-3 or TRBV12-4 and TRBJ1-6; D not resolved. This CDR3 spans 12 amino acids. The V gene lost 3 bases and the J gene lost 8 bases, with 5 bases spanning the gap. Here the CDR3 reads CASSFGDSPLHF. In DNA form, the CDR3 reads TGTGCCAGCAGTTTTGGGGATTCACCCCTCCACTTT.

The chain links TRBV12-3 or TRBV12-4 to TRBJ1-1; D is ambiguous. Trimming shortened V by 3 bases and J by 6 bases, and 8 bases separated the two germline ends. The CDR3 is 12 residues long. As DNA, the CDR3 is TGTGCCAGCAGTTTCGGGTCACCTGAAGCTTTCTTT. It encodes CASSFGSPEAFF.

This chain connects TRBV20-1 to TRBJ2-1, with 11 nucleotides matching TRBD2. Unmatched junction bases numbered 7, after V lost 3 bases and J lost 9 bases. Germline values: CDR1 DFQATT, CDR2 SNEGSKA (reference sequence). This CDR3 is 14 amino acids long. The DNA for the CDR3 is TGCAGTGCTAGTTGGACTAGCGGGTTTCCTGAGCAGTTCTTC. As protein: CSASWTSGFPEQFF.

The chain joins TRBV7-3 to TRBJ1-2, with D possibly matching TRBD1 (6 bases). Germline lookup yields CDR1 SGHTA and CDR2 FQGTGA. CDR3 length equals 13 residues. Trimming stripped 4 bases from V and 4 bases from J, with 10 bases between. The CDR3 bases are TGTGCCAGCAGCTCGACAGGCGTCTATGGCTACACCTTC. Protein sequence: CASSSTGVYGYTF.

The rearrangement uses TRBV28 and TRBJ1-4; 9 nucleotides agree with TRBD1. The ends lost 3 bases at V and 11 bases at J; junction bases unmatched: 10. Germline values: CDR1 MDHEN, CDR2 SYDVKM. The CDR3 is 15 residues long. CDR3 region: CASSFPPGQGGKLFF. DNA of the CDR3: TGTGCCAGCAGTTTTCCTCCGGGACAGGGTGGGAAACTGTTTTTT. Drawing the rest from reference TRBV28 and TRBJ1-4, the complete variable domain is DVKVTQSSRYLVKRTGEKVFLECVQDMDHENMFWYRQDPGLGLRLIYFSYDVKMKEKGDIPEGYSVSREKKERFSLILESASTNQTSMYLCASSFPPGQGGKLFFGSGTQLSVL.

The CDR3 reads CASSLEGWTETYNEQFF. The CDR3 DNA sequence: TGTGCCAGCAGCTTAGAGGGTTGGACAGAGACCTACAATGAGCAGTTCTTC. This chain links TRBV13 with TRBJ2-1, with D perhaps matching TRBD1 (6 bases). Looked up from germline, CDR1 is PRHDT and CDR2 is FYEKMQ (reference sequence). This CDR3 contains 17 residues. V lost 1 base and J lost 2, with 15 bases in between.

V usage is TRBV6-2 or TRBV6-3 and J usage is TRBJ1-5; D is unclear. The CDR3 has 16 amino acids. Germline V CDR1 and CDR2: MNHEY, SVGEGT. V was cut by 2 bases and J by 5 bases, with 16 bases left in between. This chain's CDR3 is CASSYLGRVIDQPQHF. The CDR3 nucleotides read TGTGCCAGCAGTTACCTCGGGAGAGTGATAGATCAGCCCCAGCATTTT.

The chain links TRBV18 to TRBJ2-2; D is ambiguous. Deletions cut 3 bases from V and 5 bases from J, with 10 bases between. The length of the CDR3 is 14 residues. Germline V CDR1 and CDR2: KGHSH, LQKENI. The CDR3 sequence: CASSPETRTGELFF. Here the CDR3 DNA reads TGTGCCAGCTCACCGGAGACGAGAACCGGGGAGCTGTTTTTT.

CDR3 sequence (DNA): TGCGCCAGCAGCTTGTCCCTCAATCAGCCCCAGCATTTT. Amino acid sequence: CASSLSLNQPQHF. V usage is TRBV5-1 and J usage is TRBJ1-5, with D unresolved. With 1 base removed from V and 3 bases from J, the gap between germline ends came to 5 bases. The CDR3 totals 13 residues. The germline V gene has CDR1 SGHRS and CDR2 YFSETQ.

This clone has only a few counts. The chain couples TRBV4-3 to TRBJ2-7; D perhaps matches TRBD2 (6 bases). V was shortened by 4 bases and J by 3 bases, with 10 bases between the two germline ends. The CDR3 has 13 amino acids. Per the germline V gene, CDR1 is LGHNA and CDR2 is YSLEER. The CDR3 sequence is CASSPRLGYEQYF. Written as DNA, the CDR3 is TGCGCCAGCAGCCCTCGACTAGGCTACGAGCAGTACTTC.